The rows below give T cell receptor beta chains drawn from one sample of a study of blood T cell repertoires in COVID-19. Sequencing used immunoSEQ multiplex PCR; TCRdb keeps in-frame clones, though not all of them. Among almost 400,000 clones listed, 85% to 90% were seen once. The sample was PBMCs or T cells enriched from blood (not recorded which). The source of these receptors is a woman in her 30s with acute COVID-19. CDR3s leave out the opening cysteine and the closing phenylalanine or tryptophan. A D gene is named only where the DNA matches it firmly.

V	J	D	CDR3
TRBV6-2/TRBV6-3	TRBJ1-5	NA	ASSYLRGVNQANQPQH
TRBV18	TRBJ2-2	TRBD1	ASSPRDRGTGELF
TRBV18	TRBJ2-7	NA	ASSGGQTSEQY
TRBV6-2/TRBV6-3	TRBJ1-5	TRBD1	ASSWGQGSSQPQH
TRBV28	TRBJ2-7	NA	ASRGLRGSSYEQY
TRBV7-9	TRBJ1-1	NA	ASSSSGGGTEAF
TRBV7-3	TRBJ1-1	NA	ASSEEQGGLAEAF
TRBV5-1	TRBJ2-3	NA	ASSADVDLTDTQY
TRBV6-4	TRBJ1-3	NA	ASSDIPGNTIY
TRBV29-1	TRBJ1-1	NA	SFRQGLNTEAF
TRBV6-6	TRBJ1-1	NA	ASSYDRSAEAF
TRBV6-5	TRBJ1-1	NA	ASSSQGRAF
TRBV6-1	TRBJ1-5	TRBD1	ASSEWDRGANQPQH
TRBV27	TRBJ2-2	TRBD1	ASSAARGLNTGELF
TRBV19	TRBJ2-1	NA	ASSIGYGGTYNEQF
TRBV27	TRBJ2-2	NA	ASTQAGAPGELF
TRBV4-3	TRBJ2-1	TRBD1	ASSRTGDEQF
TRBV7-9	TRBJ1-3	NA	ASSPVAQWNTIY
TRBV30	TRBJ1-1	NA	AWSEDSRTEAF
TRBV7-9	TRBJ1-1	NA	ASRREVNTEAF
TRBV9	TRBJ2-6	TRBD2	ASSLRGGAGGVITGANVLT
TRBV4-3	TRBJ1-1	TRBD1	ASSQAHRGLVTEAF
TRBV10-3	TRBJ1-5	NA	AIMRDTNQPQH
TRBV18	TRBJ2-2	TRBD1	ASSPTGANTPTGELF
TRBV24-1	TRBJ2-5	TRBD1	ATSDPDRGRETQY
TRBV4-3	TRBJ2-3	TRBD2	ASSLGTSGSTDTQY
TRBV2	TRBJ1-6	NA	ASSEQRPYNSPLH
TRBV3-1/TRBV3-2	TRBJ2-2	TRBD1	ASRDRGVYTGELF
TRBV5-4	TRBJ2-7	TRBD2	ASSPGLAGFEQY
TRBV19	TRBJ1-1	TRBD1	ASSTFGQGAEAF
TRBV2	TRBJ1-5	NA	ASRPNRDNQPQH
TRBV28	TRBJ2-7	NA	ASTSGGRDSYEQY
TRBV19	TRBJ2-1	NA	ATAAGGSSYNEQF
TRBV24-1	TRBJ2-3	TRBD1	ATSDSVGTEGGTDTQY
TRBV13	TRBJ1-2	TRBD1	ASSLRGLWGYT
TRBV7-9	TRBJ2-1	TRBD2	ASSSRSGGNEQF
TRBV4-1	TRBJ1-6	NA	ASRNLGSETSNSPLH
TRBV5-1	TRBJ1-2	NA	ASSLALNYGYT
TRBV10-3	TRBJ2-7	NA	AISEVRGNEQY
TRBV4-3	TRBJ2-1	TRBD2	ASSRPLSSGGPDNEQF
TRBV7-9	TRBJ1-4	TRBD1	ASSYPDRGDEKLF
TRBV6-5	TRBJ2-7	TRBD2	ASRPSGSSSYEQY
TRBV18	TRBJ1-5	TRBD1	ASSPSTGGNQPQH
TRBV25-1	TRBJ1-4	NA	ASSDWGSTTNEKLF
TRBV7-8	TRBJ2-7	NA	ASIPGLSYEQY
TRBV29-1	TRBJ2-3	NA	SAITPGHLGTDTQY
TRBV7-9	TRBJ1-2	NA	ASSLVWAGYGYT
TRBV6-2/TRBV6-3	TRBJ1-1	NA	ASSYSRPGRNTEAF
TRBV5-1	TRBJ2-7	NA	ASSGAATYEQY
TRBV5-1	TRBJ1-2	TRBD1	ASSPTGTQGAYGYT
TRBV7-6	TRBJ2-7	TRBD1	ASSLRDRGTYEQY
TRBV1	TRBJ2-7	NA	TSSQIAGGVSYEQY
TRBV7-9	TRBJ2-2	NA	ASRSLGELF
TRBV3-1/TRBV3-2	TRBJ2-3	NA	ASSQDDRGLSDTQY
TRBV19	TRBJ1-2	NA	ASTPPPGQGVYGYT
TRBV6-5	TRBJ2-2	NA	ATTGTYTGELF
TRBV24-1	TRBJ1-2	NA	ATSDWSGYT